This T cell receptor beta chain was sequenced in a study of blood T cell repertoires in COVID-19. Study-wide background: PBMCs, B-cell-depleted T cells, or T cells provided the cDNA or gDNA that made up the material.

Profiling relied on immunoSEQ multiplex PCR, and the TCRdb table lists in-frame clones only, not all of them. Of some 330,000 clones listed, 92% were seen once; the top ten hold 18%. Participants were aged about 18 to 89 years from around 25 US areas. What the recovered Cohort 3 donors had was two negative PCRs, clearance, or symptom resolution. The germline V gene has CDR1 SEHNR and CDR2 FQNEAQ (reference sequence). With 4 bases removed from V and 2 bases from J, the gap between germline ends came to 12 bases. This CDR3 has 14 residues. V gene TRBV7-9 combines with J gene TRBJ2-7; D ambiguous. The sequence was obtained from a woman between 25 and 40 years old who had recovered from COVID-19. Input material: PBMCs or T cells enriched from blood (not recorded which). The chain's CDR3 is CASSSVEQPYEQYF. CDR3 DNA sequence: TGTGCCAGCAGCTCGGTGGAACAGCCCTACGAGCAGTACTTC.